These T cell receptor beta chains were read from a single sample in a study of blood T cell repertoires in COVID-19. TCRdb keeps only in-frame clones here, not all; method: immunoSEQ multiplex PCR. The data show about 120,000 clones, with around 91% seen just once and more than 3% held by the top ten. The sequencing input was peripheral blood. All receptors come from a woman aged 55-69 years with COVID-19, enrolled during active disease. CDR3s include the opening cysteine and the closing phenylalanine or tryptophan. Each record gives: clone size, V gene, D gene, J gene, CDR3 protein, CDR3 DNA. The D gene is left open where the match is weak. Where a row states a size, it is once, few, many or the class of an expanded clone; other rows omit it.

>.|TRBV7-9|.|TRBJ2-5
CASSLWRGLQETQYF
TGTGCCAGCAGCTTATGGCGGGGACTCCAAGAGACCCAGTACTTC
>.|TRBV25-1|.|TRBJ1-1
CASSEYSRGEAFF
TGTGCCAGCAGTGAATATAGCAGGGGTGAAGCTTTCTTT
>once|TRBV7-2|.|TRBJ2-2
CASTGVATGELFF
TGTGCCAGCACCGGGGTGGCAACCGGGGAGCTGTTTTTT
>.|TRBV5-8|.|TRBJ1-1
CASSLGAGPGYTEAFF
TGTGCCAGCAGCTTGGGTGCAGGGCCCGGGTACACTGAAGCTTTCTTT
>.|TRBV5-8|TRBD1|TRBJ2-3
CASSLTGGVDTQYF
TGTGCCAGCAGCTTGACAGGGGGCGTCGATACGCAGTATTTT
>.|TRBV7-6|.|TRBJ2-1
CASSLVSGGAPYNEQFF
TGTGCCAGCAGCTTAGTATCGGGGGGCGCCCCCTACAATGAGCAGTTCTTC
>.|TRBV27|TRBD1|TRBJ1-2
CASRTTGSAGYTF
TGTGCCAGCAGAACGACAGGGTCGGCCGGCTACACCTTC
>.|TRBV6-5|.|TRBJ2-7
CASSNLGREQYF
TGTGCCAGCAGCAACTTGGGGCGCGAGCAGTACTTC
>once|TRBV7-2|.|TRBJ2-7
CASSSPPSPNEQYF
TGTGCCAGCAGCTCCCCCCCTAGCCCGAACGAGCAGTACTTC
>.|TRBV9|TRBD1|TRBJ1-1
CASSGGQGQTEAFF
TGTGCCAGCAGCGGGGGACAGGGGCAAACTGAAGCTTTCTTT
>.|TRBV6-2/TRBV6-3|TRBD1|TRBJ1-5
CASSFGTGGPFNQPQHF
TGTGCCAGCAGTTTTGGGACAGGGGGGCCGTTCAATCAGCCCCAGCATTTT
>.|TRBV10-1|TRBD1|TRBJ1-3
CASSEARGRSGNTIYF
TGCGCCAGCAGTGAGGCCAGGGGGCGATCTGGAAACACCATATATTTT
>.|TRBV27|.|TRBJ1-1
CASSLSIGGMTEAFF
TGTGCCAGCAGTTTATCGATCGGGGGGATGACTGAAGCTTTCTTT
>.|TRBV2|.|TRBJ1-1
CASSAVQGRPEAFF
TGTGCCAGCAGTGCAGTGCAGGGCAGGCCTGAAGCTTTCTTT
>.|TRBV7-2|.|TRBJ1-2
CASSLSDRNYGYTF
TGTGCCAGCAGCTTATCGGACAGAAACTATGGCTACACCTTC
>once|TRBV4-1|TRBD2|TRBJ2-5
CASSQERAAGGGETQYF
TGCGCCAGCAGCCAAGAACGGGCAGCGGGGGGAGGAGAGACCCAGTACTTC
>.|TRBV7-2|TRBD2|TRBJ2-5
CASSFGLAETQYF
TGTGCCAGCAGCTTCGGACTAGCGGAGACCCAGTACTTC
>.|TRBV10-3|.|TRBJ2-2
CAISESQGDTGELFF
TGTGCCATCAGTGAGTCACAGGGTGACACCGGGGAGCTGTTTTTT
>.|TRBV4-1|TRBD2|TRBJ2-3
CASSQEPSGGAADTQYF
TGCGCCAGCAGCCAAGAGCCCAGCGGGGGGGCGGCAGATACGCAGTATTTT
>once|TRBV5-5|.|TRBJ1-1
CASSAPGGGNTEAFF
TGTGCCAGCAGCGCCCCCGGGGGAGGAAACACTGAAGCTTTCTTT
>once|TRBV7-9|.|TRBJ2-7
CASQGYEQYF
TGTGCCAGCCAGGGATACGAGCAGTACTTC
>.|TRBV7-9|.|TRBJ1-1
CASSLAGAVGEAFF
TGTGCCAGCAGCTTAGCAGGGGCCGTAGGGGAAGCTTTCTTT
>.|TRBV27|TRBD1|TRBJ1-4
CASSRVGQGSEKLFF
TGTGCCAGCAGCCGAGTTGGACAGGGGAGTGAAAAACTGTTTTTT
>.|TRBV19|TRBD1|TRBJ1-6
CASSPSTGGTSPLHF
TGTGCCAGTAGTCCCTCAACAGGGGGCACTTCACCCCTCCACTTT
>.|TRBV6-5|.|TRBJ2-3
CAVREVADTQYF
TGTGCCGTCAGGGAGGTCGCAGATACGCAGTATTTT
>once|TRBV19|.|TRBJ1-1
CASSRGPTTEAFF
TGTGCCAGTAGTCGTGGGCCTACCACTGAAGCTTTCTTT
>.|TRBV18|.|TRBJ1-3
CASSPQEIPGNTIYF
TGTGCCAGCTCACCACAGGAGATTCCTGGGAACACCATATATTTT
>.|TRBV4-1|.|TRBJ1-1
CASSRLLGQNTEAFF
TGCGCCAGCAGCCGCCTACTCGGACAAAACACTGAAGCTTTCTTT
>.|TRBV4-3|.|TRBJ2-1
CASSQDWYQGGDNEQFF
TGCGCCAGCAGCCAAGATTGGTACCAGGGCGGGGACAATGAGCAGTTCTTC
>few|TRBV6-2/TRBV6-3|.|TRBJ1-2
CASSYSLVQGDYGYTF
TGTGCCAGCAGTTACTCGTTAGTACAGGGCGACTATGGCTACACCTTC
>once|TRBV18|.|TRBJ1-2
CASSPSGGNYGYTF
TGTGCCAGCTCACCATCGGGGGGCAACTATGGCTACACCTTC